This TCR beta chain derives from a study of blood T cell repertoires in COVID-19. The repertoire was sequenced with immunoSEQ multiplex PCR; TCRdb's copy has only in-frame clones and lacks some. In the table there are some 310,000 clones, roughly 89% of which are singletons. Living in about two dozen US areas, the participants were between roughly 18 and 90 years of age. Among Cohort 3 donors, those recovered had two negative PCRs, clearance, or symptom resolution. The CDR3 is 16 residues long. Germline CDR1 LNHDA, CDR2 SQIVND (reference sequence). The germline V and J ends were trimmed by 2 bases and 8 bases, with 21 bases remaining between them.

The chain joins TRBV19 to TRBJ1-2; weak D call: TRBD1 (6 bases). The receptor comes from a woman aged 25 to 39 who had recovered from COVID-19. The sequencing input was PBMCs or T cells enriched from blood (not recorded which). CDR3 protein: CASSISFGGLINGYTF. Here the CDR3 DNA reads TGTGCCAGTAGTATAAGCTTCGGGGGGCTAATTAACGGCTACACCTTC.